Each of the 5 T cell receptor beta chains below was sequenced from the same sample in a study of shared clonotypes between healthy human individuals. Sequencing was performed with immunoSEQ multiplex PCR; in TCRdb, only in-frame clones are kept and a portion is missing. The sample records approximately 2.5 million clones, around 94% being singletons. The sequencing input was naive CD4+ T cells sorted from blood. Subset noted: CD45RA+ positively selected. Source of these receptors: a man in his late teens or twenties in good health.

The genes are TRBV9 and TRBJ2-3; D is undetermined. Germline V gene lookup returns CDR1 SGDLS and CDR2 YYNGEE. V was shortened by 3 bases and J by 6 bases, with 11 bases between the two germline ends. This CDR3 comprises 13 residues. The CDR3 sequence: CASSGGYPDTQYF. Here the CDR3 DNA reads TGTGCCAGCAGCGGAGGCTATCCCGATACGCAGTATTTT.

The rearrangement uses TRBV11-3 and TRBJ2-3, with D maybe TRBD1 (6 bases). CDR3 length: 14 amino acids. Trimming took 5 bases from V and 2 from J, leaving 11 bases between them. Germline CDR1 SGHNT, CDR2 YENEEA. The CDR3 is CASSPEGVTDTQYF. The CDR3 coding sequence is TGTGCCAGCAGCCCCGAGGGGGTCACAGATACGCAGTATTTT.

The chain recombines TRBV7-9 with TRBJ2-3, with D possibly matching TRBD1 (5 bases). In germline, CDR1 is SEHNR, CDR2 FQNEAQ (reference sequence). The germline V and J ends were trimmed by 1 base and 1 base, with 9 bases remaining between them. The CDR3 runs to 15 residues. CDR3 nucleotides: TGTGCCAGCAGCTTAGTGGGGCCTGGCACAGATACGCAGTATTTT. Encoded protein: CASSLVGPGTDTQYF. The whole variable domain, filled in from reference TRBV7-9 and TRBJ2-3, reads DTGVSQNPRHKITKRGQNVTFRCDPISEHNRLYWYRQTLGQGPEFLTYFQNEAQLEKSRLLSDRFSAERPKGSFSTLEIQRTEQGDSAMYLCASSLVGPGTDTQYFGPGTRLTVL.

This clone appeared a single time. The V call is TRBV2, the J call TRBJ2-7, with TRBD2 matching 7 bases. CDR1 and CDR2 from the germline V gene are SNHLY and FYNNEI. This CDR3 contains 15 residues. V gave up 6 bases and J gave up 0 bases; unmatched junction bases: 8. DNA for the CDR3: TGTGCCAGCAGACGCCTAGCGGCCAGCTCCTACGAGCAGTACTTC. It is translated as CASRRLAASSYEQYF.

The CDR3 reads CASSTVNTEAFF. For the CDR3, the DNA is TGTGCCAGCAGTACGGTGAACACTGAAGCTTTCTTT. The gene calls are TRBV6-1 and TRBJ1-1, with no clear D. V lost 5 bases to trimming and J lost 0 bases, with 4 bases between them. In germline, CDR1 is MNHNS, CDR2 SASEGT. CDR3 length equals 12 residues.